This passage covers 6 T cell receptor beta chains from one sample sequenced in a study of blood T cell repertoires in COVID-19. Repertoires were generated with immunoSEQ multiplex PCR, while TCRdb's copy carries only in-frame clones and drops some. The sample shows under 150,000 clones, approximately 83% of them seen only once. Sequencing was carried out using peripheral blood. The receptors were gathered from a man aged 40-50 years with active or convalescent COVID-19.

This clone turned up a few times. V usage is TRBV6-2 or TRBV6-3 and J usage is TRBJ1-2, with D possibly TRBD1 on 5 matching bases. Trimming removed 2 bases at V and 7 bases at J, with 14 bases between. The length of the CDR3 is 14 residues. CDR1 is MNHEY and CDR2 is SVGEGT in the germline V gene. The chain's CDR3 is CASSYRGAVRGYTF. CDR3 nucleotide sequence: TGTGCCAGCAGTTACCGCGGGGCAGTTCGTGGCTACACCTTC.

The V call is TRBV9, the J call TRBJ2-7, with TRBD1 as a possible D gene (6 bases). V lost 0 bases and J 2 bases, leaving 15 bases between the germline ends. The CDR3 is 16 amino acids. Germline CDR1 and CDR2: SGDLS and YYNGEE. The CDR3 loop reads CASSVGQAEPTYEQYF. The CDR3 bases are TGTGCCAGCAGCGTAGGACAGGCCGAACCTACCTACGAGCAGTACTTC.

The CDR3 coding sequence is TGTGCCAGCAAACCGGGACTAGCGGACACCGGGGAGCTGTTTTTT. Amino acids: CASKPGLADTGELFF. This chain connects TRBV7-9 to TRBJ2-2; 11 nucleotides line up with TRBD2. CDR3 size: 15 residues. Germline V gene lookup returns CDR1 SEHNR and CDR2 FQNEAQ (reference sequence). The V and J ends lost 7 bases and 3 bases, in that order; junction bases with no gene match: 4.

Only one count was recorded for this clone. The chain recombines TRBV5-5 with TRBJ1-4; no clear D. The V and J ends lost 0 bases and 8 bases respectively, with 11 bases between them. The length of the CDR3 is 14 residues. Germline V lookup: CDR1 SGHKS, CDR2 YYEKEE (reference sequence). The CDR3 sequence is CASSLGLRGEKLFF. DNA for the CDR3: TGTGCCAGCAGCTTGGGTCTTAGAGGCGAAAAACTGTTTTTT.

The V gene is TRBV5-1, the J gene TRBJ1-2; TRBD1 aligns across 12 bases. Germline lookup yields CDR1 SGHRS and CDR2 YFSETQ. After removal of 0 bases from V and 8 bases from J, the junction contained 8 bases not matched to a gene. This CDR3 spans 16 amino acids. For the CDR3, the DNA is TGCGCCAGCAGCTTGGGTGGGACAGGGGGCGCAGAAGGCTACACCTTC. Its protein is CASSLGGTGGAEGYTF.

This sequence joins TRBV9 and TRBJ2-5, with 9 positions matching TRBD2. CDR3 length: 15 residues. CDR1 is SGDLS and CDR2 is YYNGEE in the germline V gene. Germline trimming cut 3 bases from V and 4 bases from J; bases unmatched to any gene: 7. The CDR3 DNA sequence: TGTGCCAGCAGCGCCATCAGCGGGGGGTCAGAGACCCAGTACTTC. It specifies CASSAISGGSETQYF.